Below, 30 T cell receptor beta chains from the same sample are listed, as sequenced in a study of blood T cell repertoires in COVID-19. The data were produced by immunoSEQ multiplex PCR, yet TCRdb's version contains in-frame clones alone and is incomplete. Here the sample spans 200,000 or so clones, just over 85% being singletons. Sample: PBMCs or T cells enriched from blood (not recorded which). These receptors all stem from a woman aged 40 to 50 with acute COVID-19.

The chain links TRBV12-3 or TRBV12-4 to TRBJ1-1, with D possibly being TRBD1 (5 bases). The CDR3 runs to 13 residues. With 3 bases removed from V and 6 bases from J, the gap between germline ends came to 11 bases. CDR3 loop: CASSFDRISEAFF. CDR3 nucleotides: TGTGCCAGCAGTTTCGACAGAATTTCTGAAGCTTTCTTT.

The chain is built from TRBV24-1 and TRBJ1-2, with 7 bases lining up with TRBD1. The germline V gene encodes CDR1 KGHDR and CDR2 SFDVKD. V dropped 4 bases and J dropped 8; count of bases not matched to a gene: 3. This CDR3 is 12 amino acids long. The CDR3 sequence: CATSDYRGGYTF. CDR3 coding DNA: TGTGCCACCAGTGACTACAGGGGCGGCTACACCTTC.

The chain employs TRBV5-4 and TRBJ2-1, with 11 bases identical to TRBD1. The CDR3 is 16 residues long. Germline V gene data show CDR1 as SGHNT and CDR2 as YYREEE (reference sequence). Unmatched junction bases numbered 8, after V lost 2 bases and J lost 7 bases. The CDR3 sequence is CASSLTGTGGRNEQFF. For the CDR3, the DNA is TGTGCCAGCAGCTTAACCGGGACAGGGGGAAGGAATGAGCAGTTCTTC.

The V gene is TRBV7-6, the J gene TRBJ2-3, with TRBD2 identical over 8 bases. The CDR3 is 15 residues long. Germline CDR1 is SGHVS and CDR2 is FNYEAQ. With V trimmed by 2 bases and J by 6 bases, 7 bases remained unmatched. CDR3 sequence reads: CASSLSGGAADTQYF. The DNA for the CDR3 is TGTGCCAGCAGCTTATCCGGGGGGGCCGCGGATACGCAGTATTTT.

The gene calls are TRBV12-3 or TRBV12-4 and TRBJ1-1; D call uncertain. V was shortened by 5 bases and J by 1 base, with 8 bases between the two germline ends. The CDR3 length is 13 residues. This chain's CDR3 is CASSLQQNTEAFF. The CDR3 coding sequence is TGTGCCAGCAGTCTACAGCAGAACACTGAAGCTTTCTTT.

This chain uses TRBV11-1 with TRBJ2-1, with a weak D call TRBD1 (6 bases). V shed 5 bases and J shed 4 bases, with 9 bases lying between them. The CDR3 has 13 amino acids. Germline loops: CDR1 SGHAT, CDR2 FQDESV (reference sequence). DNA for the CDR3: TGTGCCAGCAGCCTCGGACAGTACAATGAGCAGTTCTTC. It codes for CASSLGQYNEQFF. The full variable domain, rest sourced from reference TRBV11-1 and TRBJ2-1, is EAEVAQSPRYKITEKSQAVAFWCDPISGHATLYWYRQILGQGPELLVQFQDESVVDDSQLPKDRFSAERLKGVDSTLKIQPAELGDSAMYLCASSLGQYNEQFFGPGTRLTVL.

The genes are TRBV11-2 and TRBJ1-5, with 9 bases aligning to TRBD1. Germline V gene data show CDR1 as SGHAT and CDR2 as FQNNGV. V shed 6 bases, J shed 8 bases, and the junction held 11 bases outside the gene matches. The CDR3 consists of 15 residues. The CDR3 DNA follows: TGTGCCAGCAGTAAATTTACAGGGGGCGGGGAGCCCCAGCATTTT. It codes for CASSKFTGGGEPQHF.

CDR3 sequence (DNA): TGTGCCAGCAGTTTTGGGCGGGGGGACTATGGCTACACCTTC. Amino acid sequence: CASSFGRGDYGYTF. The chain links TRBV6-5 to TRBJ1-2, with D perhaps matching TRBD1 (5 bases). The CDR3 extends over 14 amino acids. CDR1 is MNHEY and CDR2 is SVGAGI in the germline V gene. Trimming removed 4 bases at V and 3 bases at J, with 12 bases between.

The V gene is TRBV27, the J gene TRBJ2-3; TRBD2 matches at 7 bases. This CDR3 is 18 amino acids long. Germline V gene data show CDR1 as MNHEY and CDR2 as SMNVEV (reference sequence). The J segment lost 1 base and the V segment lost 6 bases, leaving 16 bases of the junction unmatched. The CDR3 bases are TGTGCCAGCAGCACCTGGGGGGGGAGGAGGCCGGGCACAGATACGCAGTATTTT. This translates into CASSTWGGRRPGTDTQYF.

This clone has only one observation. V usage is TRBV19 and J usage is TRBJ1-2; D is unresolved. The CDR3 sequence is 15 residues long. The V end was cut by 3 bases, the J end by 4 bases, with 15 bases between. Looked up from germline, CDR1 is LNHDA and CDR2 is SQIVND (reference sequence). In DNA form, the CDR3 reads TGTGCCAGTAGTATGGTGCAGGAGGTAGGCTATGGCTACACCTTC. This sequence encodes CASSMVQEVGYGYTF. Using reference TRBV19 and TRBJ1-2 for the parts outside the CDR3, the full variable domain is DGGITQSPKYLFRKEGQNVTLSCEQNLNHDAMYWYRQDPGQGLRLIYYSQIVNDFQKGDIAEGYSVSREKKESFPLTVTSAQKNPTAFYLCASSMVQEVGYGYTFGSGTRLTVV.

The chain employs TRBV9 and TRBJ2-7; weak D call: TRBD2 (5 bases). The V end was cut by 4 bases, the J end by 4 bases, with 12 bases between. Germline CDR1 reads SGDLS; CDR2 reads YYNGEE. The CDR3 totals 13 residues. The CDR3 reads CASSSSPGYEQYF. The DNA for the CDR3 is TGTGCCAGCAGCTCCTCCCCGGGGTACGAGCAGTACTTC.

The chain joins TRBV6-2 or TRBV6-3 to TRBJ1-2, with TRBD1 matching over 7 bases. CDR3 length equals 16 residues. Germline values: CDR1 MNHEY, CDR2 SVGEGT. Trimming removed 4 bases from V and 0 bases from J; junction bases left unmatched: 8. The CDR3 spells CASSFRDSRSNYGYTF. The CDR3 DNA follows: TGTGCCAGCAGTTTCCGGGACAGCCGATCTAACTATGGCTACACCTTC.

This clone was detected a few times. This chain joins TRBV5-1 and TRBJ2-2; 9 bases match TRBD1. Germline V gene sequence: CDR1 SGHRS, CDR2 YFSETQ. V dropped 4 bases and J dropped 1; count of bases not matched to a gene: 2. This CDR3 comprises 15 residues. DNA of the CDR3: TGCGCCAGCAGCGTGGGACAGGGGAACACCGGGGAGCTGTTTTTT. It is translated as CASSVGQGNTGELFF.

The chain links TRBV10-3 to TRBJ2-7; maybe TRBD1 (6 bases). This CDR3 spans 13 amino acids. Trimming took 3 bases from V and 2 from J, leaving 8 bases between them. Germline values: CDR1 ENHRY, CDR2 SYGVKD. The CDR3 spells CAISENRAYEQYF. CDR3 nucleotides: TGTGCCATCAGTGAAAACAGGGCCTACGAGCAGTACTTC.

The gene calls are TRBV7-9 and TRBJ1-2; 8 positions match TRBD1. The trim removed 2 bases at V and 5 bases at J, leaving 7 bases unmatched. The CDR3 sequence is 15 residues long. Looked up from germline, CDR1 is SEHNR and CDR2 is FQNEAQ (reference sequence). The CDR3 here is CASSLRPTGEYGYTF. CDR3 nucleotide sequence: TGTGCCAGCAGCTTAAGGCCGACAGGGGAGTATGGCTACACCTTC.

The rearrangement links TRBV30 to TRBJ1-2; TRBD1 aligns across 8 bases. CDR3 size: 11 residues. Germline-derived CDR1 and CDR2 are GTSNPN and SVGIG (reference sequence). The junction had 1 base not matched to a gene; V was cut back by 2 bases and J by 8 bases. The chain's CDR3 is CAWSSGGGYTF. CDR3 coding DNA: TGTGCCTGGAGTTCAGGGGGCGGCTACACCTTC.

The chain couples TRBV5-6 to TRBJ2-5; D is possibly TRBD2 (5 bases). From germline, CDR1 is SGHDT and CDR2 YYEEEE. The CDR3 length is 15 residues. Trimming took 5 bases from V and 4 from J, leaving 18 bases between them. The CDR3 DNA sequence: TGTGCCAGCAGGGTTGGGCTAGCCGTCCCAGAGACCCAGTACTTC. Translating it yields CASRVGLAVPETQYF.

The V gene is TRBV5-6, the J gene TRBJ1-4; 7 positions agree with TRBD1. Per germline, CDR1 SGHDT and CDR2 YYEEEE. V shed 2 bases, J shed 2 bases, and the junction held 3 bases outside the gene matches. CDR3 size: 15 residues. The CDR3 DNA reads as TGTGCCAGCAGCTTACAGGGGAAGACTAATGAAAAACTGTTTTTT. Its protein product is CASSLQGKTNEKLFF.

This clone was recorded once. The J gene is TRBJ1-2, the V gene TRBV25-1; TRBD1 might be the D (5 bases). Germline CDR1 and CDR2: MGHDK and SYGVNS. The CDR3 has 13 amino acids. V was pared by 7 bases and J by 2 bases, with 11 bases between. CDR3 loop: CASKFGGNYGYTF. CDR3 in DNA: TGTGCCAGCAAATTCGGGGGGAACTATGGCTACACCTTC.

The gene calls are TRBV27 and TRBJ2-1; D may be TRBD2 (6 bases). Germline CDR1 is MNHEY and CDR2 is SMNVEV (reference sequence). The V gene lost 6 bases and the J gene lost 3 bases, with 18 bases spanning the gap. The CDR3 is 16 residues long. For the CDR3, the DNA is TGTGCCAGCAGCCCCTCCGGGGGTGACGTCTACAATGAGCAGTTCTTC. Translating it yields CASSPSGGDVYNEQFF.

The chain links TRBV6-5 to TRBJ2-2; a weak D match, TRBD1 (6 bases). This CDR3 region has 13 residues. Trimming left V 5 bases short and J 5 bases short, with 9 bases between. The germline gives CDR1 MNHEY, CDR2 SVGAGI. The CDR3 DNA sequence: TGTGCCAGCAGTATAGGGGGAACCGGGGAGCTGTTTTTT. Its protein product is CASSIGGTGELFF.

Worth noting for this clone: Mismatch with germline at one junction end may stem from a read error. This rearrangement joins TRBV12-3 or TRBV12-4 to TRBJ2-3; TRBD2 matches at 8 bases. This CDR3 region has 13 residues. The CDR3 nucleotides are TGTGCCAGCAGTTTAATAGGCGGGGGGCAGCCAAATTTT. Translating it yields CASSLIGGGQPNF.

The chain uses TRBV25-1 and TRBJ1-2; no reliable D call. Germline loops: CDR1 MGHDK, CDR2 SYGVNS. The CDR3 covers 12 residues. Trimming left V 5 bases short and J 1 base short, with 5 bases between. The CDR3 DNA is TGTGCCAGCAGTTCAAATAACTATGGCTACACCTTC. This sequence encodes CASSSNNYGYTF.

This clone was detected only once. This chain uses TRBV18 with TRBJ2-5, with D perhaps TRBD1 (6 bases). CDR1 and CDR2 from the germline V gene are KGHSH and LQKENI. Trimming shortened V by 4 bases and J by 1 base, and 16 bases separated the two germline ends. The CDR3 is 16 amino acids. The CDR3 bases are TGTGCCAGCTCACTAGTGGACAGCTTTCTCCAAGAGACCCAGTACTTC. This codes for CASSLVDSFLQETQYF.

This chain links TRBV6-5 with TRBJ2-3; 7 nucleotides agree with TRBD1. After removal of 2 bases from V and 0 bases from J, the junction contained 2 bases not matched to a gene. CDR3 length: 15 amino acids. The germline CDR1 and CDR2 sequences are MNHEY and SVGAGI. DNA of the CDR3: TGTGCCAGCAGTTACCGGACAGGTAGCACAGATACGCAGTATTTT. Translating gives CASSYRTGSTDTQYF.

The gene calls are TRBV19 and TRBJ2-6; D is unresolved. Trimming removed 1 base from V and 1 base from J, with 11 bases in between. Germline CDR1 LNHDA, CDR2 SQIVND (reference sequence). This CDR3 is 17 amino acids long. The CDR3 loop is CASSIGLSPSGANVLTF. CDR3 sequence (DNA): TGTGCCAGTAGTATAGGACTTTCCCCATCTGGGGCCAACGTCCTGACTTTC.

The chain uses TRBV6-4 and TRBJ2-2; possible D gene TRBD2, 5 bases. Trimming stripped 5 bases from V and 1 base from J, with 14 bases between. Per germline, CDR1 MRHNA and CDR2 SNTAGT. This CDR3 is built from 16 residues. This chain's CDR3 is CASSKAPGLNTGELFF. CDR3 nucleotide sequence: TGTGCCAGCAGTAAGGCCCCGGGGTTGAACACCGGGGAGCTGTTTTTT.

The V call is TRBV7-6, the J call TRBJ2-3; D might be TRBD1 (6 bases). This CDR3 spans 15 amino acids. V was shortened by 6 bases and J by 5 bases, with 18 bases between the two germline ends. The V gene's germline CDR1 is SGHVS and CDR2 FNYEAQ. Here the CDR3 DNA reads TGTGCCAGCAGTTATGGGGGCCTTACTCAAGATACGCAGTATTTT. As protein: CASSYGGLTQDTQYF.

The rearrangement links TRBV5-1 to TRBJ1-2, with 7 bases fitting TRBD1. The CDR3 extends over 14 amino acids. V lost 1 base, J lost 4 bases, and 4 bases stayed unmatched. Germline V gene data show CDR1 as SGHRS and CDR2 as YFSETQ. CDR3: CASSLTTGIYGYTF. Written as DNA, the CDR3 is TGCGCCAGCAGCTTGACGACAGGGATCTATGGCTACACCTTC.

J is TRBJ1-6 and V is TRBV2; tentatively, D is TRBD1 (5 bases). There are 14 residues in the CDR3. V lost 4 bases to trimming and J lost 6 bases, with 10 bases between them. The germline gives CDR1 SNHLY, CDR2 FYNNEI. Written as DNA, the CDR3 is TGTGCCAGCAGTGTGAGGCAGGGTAATTCACCCCTCCACTTT. Its protein product is CASSVRQGNSPLHF.